This TCR beta chain was captured in a study of human T cells and chemical hapten exposure. This clonotype was seen ten or more times. Documented time point: patch test 1, 2 weeks after DPC sensitization. Regarding treatment: therapeutic diphenylcyclopropenone sensitization with weekly scalp DPC. From the RACE reads, TCRdb called clonotypes with MiXCR, one entry per CDR3 protein. The data hold roughly 200,000 distinct CDR3 sequences, with 20% to 25% observed a single time. Trimming removed 6 bases from V and 7 bases from J; junction bases left unmatched: 5. Looked up from germline, CDR1 is MNHNS and CDR2 is SASEGT. The CDR3 spans 13 residues.

The specimen comprised whole blood, sampled in connection with sensitization to the hapten diphenylcyclopropenone (DPC). This receptor was obtained from a woman between 45 and 65 years old with alopecia areata. Some clones in this sample may be carry-over from other donors' samples. This rearrangement joins TRBV6-1 to TRBJ1-4; TRBD1 aligns across 7 bases. CDR3 region: CASRNDRVEKLFF. CDR3 in DNA: TGTGCCAGCAGGAACGACAGGGTTGAAAAACTGTTTTTT.